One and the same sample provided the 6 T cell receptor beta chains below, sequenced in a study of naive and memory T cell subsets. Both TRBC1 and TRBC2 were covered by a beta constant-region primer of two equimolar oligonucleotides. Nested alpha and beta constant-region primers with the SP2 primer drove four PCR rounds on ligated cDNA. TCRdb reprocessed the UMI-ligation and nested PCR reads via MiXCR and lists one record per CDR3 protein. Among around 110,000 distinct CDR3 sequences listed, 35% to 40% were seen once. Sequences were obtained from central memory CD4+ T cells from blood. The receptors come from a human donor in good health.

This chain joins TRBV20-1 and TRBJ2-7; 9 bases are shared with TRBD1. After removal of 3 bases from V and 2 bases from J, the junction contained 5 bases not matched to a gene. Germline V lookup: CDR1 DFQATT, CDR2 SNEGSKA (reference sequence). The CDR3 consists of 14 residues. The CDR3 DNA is TGCAGTGCTAGTGACAGGGGGGTCGCCTACGAGCAGTACTTC. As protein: CSASDRGVAYEQYF.

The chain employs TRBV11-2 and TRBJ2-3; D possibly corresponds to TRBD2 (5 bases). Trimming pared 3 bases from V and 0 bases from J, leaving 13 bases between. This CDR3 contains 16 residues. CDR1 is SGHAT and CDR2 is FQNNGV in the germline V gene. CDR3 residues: CASSFGEGLSTDTQYF. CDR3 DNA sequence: TGTGCCAGCAGCTTTGGCGAGGGCCTTAGCACAGATACGCAGTATTTT.

CDR3 DNA: TGCAGTGCAGAGCGGGACGGAAACGAGCAGTACTTC. It encodes CSAERDGNEQYF. The V gene is TRBV20-1, the J gene TRBJ2-7; 7 positions match TRBD2. The V gene's germline CDR1 is DFQATT and CDR2 SNEGSKA (reference sequence). CDR3 size: 12 residues. Trimming at V came to 6 bases and at J to 5 bases, leaving 7 bases not matched to a gene.

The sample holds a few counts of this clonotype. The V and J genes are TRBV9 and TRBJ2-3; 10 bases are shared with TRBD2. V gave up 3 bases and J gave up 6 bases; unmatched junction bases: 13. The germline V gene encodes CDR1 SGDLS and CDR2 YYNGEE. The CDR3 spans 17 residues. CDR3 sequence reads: CASSAKSGRAFSDTQYF. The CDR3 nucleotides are TGTGCCAGCAGCGCAAAGAGCGGGAGGGCCTTCTCGGATACGCAGTATTTT.

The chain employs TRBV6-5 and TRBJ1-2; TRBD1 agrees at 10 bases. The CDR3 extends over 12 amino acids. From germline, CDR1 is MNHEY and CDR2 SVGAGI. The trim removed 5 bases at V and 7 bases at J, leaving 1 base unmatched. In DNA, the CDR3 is TGTGCCAGCAGTCGACAGGGGGCTGGCTACACCTTC. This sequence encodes CASSRQGAGYTF.

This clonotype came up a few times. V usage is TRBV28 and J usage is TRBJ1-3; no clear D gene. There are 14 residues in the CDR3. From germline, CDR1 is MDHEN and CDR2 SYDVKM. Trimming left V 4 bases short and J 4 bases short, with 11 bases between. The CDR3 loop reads CASSSVGTGNTIYF. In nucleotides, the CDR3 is TGTGCCAGCAGTTCCGTGGGAACAGGAAACACCATATATTTT.